This T cell receptor (beta chain) was captured in a study of response to subunit inactivated influenza vaccine. Whole-study results and caveats: Authors suggested each seasonal influenza vaccination recruits few new T cells.

V lost 3 bases and J 2 bases, leaving 20 bases between the germline ends. CDR3 length: 16 amino acids. CDR1 is DFQATT, CDR2 SNEGSKA, per germline (reference sequence). MiXCR, applied by TCRdb to the RT-PCR reads, yields one record per CDR3 protein. The sample includes 550,000 to 800,000 distinct CDR3 sequences, around a sixth of them seen just once. This clonotype was counted between two and nine times. Its antigen is not known. The chain recombines TRBV20-1 with TRBJ2-7, with D perhaps matching TRBD2 (5 bases). The clonotype comes from a man aged 45-60 years who received an inactivated influenza vaccine. Here the sequenced sample was PBMCs from blood, taken approximately 13 days after vaccination. The CDR3 protein is CSARSLRLAETYEQYF. CDR3 coding DNA: TGCAGTGCTAGGTCTCTGCGGCTAGCCGAAACCTACGAGCAGTACTTC.